This TCR beta chain was sequenced in a study of T cells in Graves' hyperthyroidism and ophthalmopathy. Study conclusions and caveats: The blood repertoire included most of the expanded thyroid clonotypes above 0.001.

Those with hyperthyroidism were 18 to 65 years old, newly diagnosed, and ill for under 2 months. Diagnoses were established using clinical symptoms, serum thyroxine and TRAb, thyroid ultrasound and orbital computed tomography. Out of approximately 10 ml of fresh peripheral blood came the PBMCs. The table lists this clonotype with many counts. The antigen remains unidentified. Amplification yielded TCR beta CDR3 regions, with RNA transcripts as the source. HTBI primers were employed in a first-round RT-PCR of the TCR CDR3. Each CDR3 protein gets one entry after TCRdb re-called the multiplex PCR reads with MiXCR. This sample has a few hundred thousand distinct CDR3 sequences; about 21% occur once, and the top ten carry 50%. This TCR came from a woman aged 50 to 65 with Graves' hyperthyroidism. The sequencing sample was made of blood.

In DNA, the CDR3 is TGTGCCAGCTCACCTGGGACAGTTGAAGCTTTCTTT. It yields the protein CASSPGTVEAFF. J is TRBJ1-1 and V is TRBV18, with TRBD1 matching 7 bases. V lost 3 bases and J lost 7; bases outside the gene matches: 2. Germline CDR1 is KGHSH and CDR2 is LQKENI. This CDR3 is built from 12 residues.